This is a list of T cell receptor beta chains from one sample in a study of beta chain features in type 1 diabetes. The assay was immunoSEQ multiplex PCR, and TCRdb's table has in-frame clones only and misses some. The sample has a few hundred thousand clones, less than 15% seen once. Sequencing used naive CD4+ T cells from blood. The receptor set was obtained from a woman between 18 and 29 years old with type 1 diabetes. The CDR3 runs from the conserved cysteine through the conserved F or W. Each record gives: D gene, J gene, clone size, V gene, CDR3 protein, CDR3 DNA. A D gene is named only where the DNA matches it firmly. Clone size is not always given. Where it is, it says once, few, many or a class for expanded clones.

. | TRBJ2-7 | once | TRBV4-1 | CASSHLKGGGEQYF | TGCGCCAGCAGCCACCTAAAGGGGGGGGGCGAGCAGTACTTC
TRBD1 | TRBJ1-1 | . | TRBV4-3 | CASSQGPGQTNTEAFF | TGCGCCAGCAGCCAAGGCCCGGGACAGACGAACACTGAAGCTTTCTTT
. | TRBJ2-3 | . | TRBV4-3 | CASSTNNPPDTQYF | TGCGCCAGCAGTACTAACAACCCCCCGGATACGCAGTATTTT
. | TRBJ2-2 | few | TRBV6-1 | CASSERQTTGELFF | TGTGCCAGCAGTGAGAGACAGACCACCGGGGAGCTGTTTTTT
. | TRBJ1-1 | few | TRBV9 | CASSVARGLDTEAFF | TGTGCCAGCAGCGTAGCTCGGGGACTGGACACTGAAGCTTTCTTT
. | TRBJ2-1 | . | TRBV6-1 | CASLDREEYNEQFF | TGTGCCAGCCTCGACAGGGAGGAATACAATGAGCAGTTCTTC
. | TRBJ2-3 | . | TRBV5-1 | CASSRPETSTDTQYF | TGCGCCAGCAGCCGCCCGGAGACTAGCACAGATACGCAGTATTTT
. | TRBJ2-6 | . | TRBV9 | CASSVGVTSSGANVLTF | TGTGCCAGCAGCGTAGGTGTTACGAGCTCTGGGGCCAACGTCCTGACTTTC
TRBD2 | TRBJ2-7 | . | TRBV18 | CASSPGLAAYEQYF | TGTGCCAGCTCACCGGGACTAGCGGCCTACGAGCAGTACTTC
TRBD1 | TRBJ1-1 | . | TRBV18 | CASSKDRAATEAFF | TGTGCCAGCTCAAAGGACAGGGCTGCCACTGAAGCTTTCTTT
. | TRBJ2-3 | few | TRBV6-5 | CASGGLTDTQYF | TGTGCCAGTGGGGGCCTCACAGATACGCAGTATTTT
. | TRBJ2-2 | few | TRBV28 | CASRRRASTGELFF | TGTGCCAGCCGGCGGAGGGCTTCAACCGGGGAGCTGTTTTTT
. | TRBJ2-3 | few | TRBV7-2 | CASSLIGPDTQYF | TGTGCCAGCAGCTTAATCGGTCCAGATACGCAGTATTTT
TRBD2 | TRBJ2-5 | . | TRBV7-9 | CASSQGLAGGSEHETQYF | TGTGCCAGCAGCCAGGGGCTAGCGGGAGGTTCCGAACATGAGACCCAGTACTTC
. | TRBJ2-5 | few | TRBV7-2 | CASSFRRSQETQYF | TGTGCCAGCAGCTTTAGGCGGTCCCAAGAGACCCAGTACTTC
TRBD1 | TRBJ1-1 | . | TRBV5-1 | CASSFGQGEGNTEAFF | TGCGCCAGCAGCTTCGGACAGGGCGAGGGGAACACTGAAGCTTTCTTT
. | TRBJ1-2 | few | TRBV14 | CASSQAPTGIGGYTF | TGTGCCAGCAGCCAAGCCCCCACAGGGATAGGCGGCTACACCTTC
. | TRBJ1-2 | few | TRBV29-1 | CSFSSSGADGYTF | TGCAGCTTTTCGTCGAGCGGGGCGGATGGCTACACCTTC
. | TRBJ1-5 | . | TRBV30 | CAWSPGGNQPQHF | TGTGCCTGGAGTCCGGGGGGCAATCAGCCCCAGCATTTT
TRBD2 | TRBJ2-5 | . | TRBV29-1 | CSVEDKLAGGETQYF | TGCAGCGTTGAAGATAAGCTAGCGGGAGGAGAGACCCAGTACTTC
TRBD2 | TRBJ2-1 | . | TRBV5-1 | CASSRGTSGGRIDEQFF | TGCGCCAGCAGCCGCGGGACTAGCGGGGGCCGAATCGATGAGCAGTTCTTC
. | TRBJ2-7 | few | TRBV6-5 | CASSGPASGTYEQYF | TGTGCCAGCAGTGGCCCTGCCTCCGGGACTTACGAGCAGTACTTC
. | TRBJ2-7 | . | TRBV2 | CASKLTDYEQYF | TGTGCCAGCAAACTGACAGACTACGAGCAGTACTTC
TRBD1 | TRBJ2-5 | . | TRBV5-1 | CASSPGGTGAPAQYF | TGCGCCAGCAGCCCGGGAGGGACAGGGGCACCGGCCCAGTACTTC
. | TRBJ2-1 | . | TRBV6-1 | CASSEARWDEQFF | TGTGCCAGCAGTGAAGCGAGGTGGGATGAGCAGTTCTTC
TRBD1 | TRBJ2-7 | few | TRBV28 | CASRGQGSTYEQYF | TGTGCCAGCAGGGGACAGGGGTCCACCTACGAGCAGTACTTC
. | TRBJ1-1 | . | TRBV27 | CASSLHGQWNTEAFF | TGTGCCAGCAGTCTTCACGGACAGTGGAACACTGAAGCTTTCTTT
. | TRBJ2-3 | . | TRBV5-1 | CASSQGRGLLGRPDTQYF | TGCGCCAGCAGCCAGGGTCGGGGACTCCTTGGCCGTCCAGATACGCAGTATTTT